This TCR beta chain was obtained from a study of shared clonotypes between healthy human individuals (dated by TCRdb to 2018 to 2021). Regarding the research as a whole: A few men and two women, aged 18 to 49 years, made up the cohort. To increase sequencing depth and limit assay-specific biases, TCR repertoire library preparation and sequencing were carried out by different laboratories using diverse techniques. Per donor, three plates each were used for CD4 naive and CD4 memory, two for CD8 naive, and one for CD8 memory. To estimate repertoire size and how much clonotype sharing occurs between individuals, the study deeply sequenced the blood TCR repertoires of five or six healthy adults. Each donor's leukapheresis produced roughly between roughly 0.85 and 9.5 billion PBMCs. Results and caveats for the whole study, not just this receptor: About 5% of naive CD4, roughly 3.5% of naive CD8, 2.3% of memory CD4, and about 0.4% of memory CD8 clonotypes were shared across several donors. Naive subsets generally had larger estimated clonotype richness than memory subsets did. Because the study included a small number of donors, the genetic and exposure-history diversity represented was limited. Sampling was limited to blood, and TCR repertoires in tissue likely differ from TCR repertoires in blood. Based on pairwise subsampling, the degree of clonotype sharing among donors was expected to be affected by sequencing depth. Higher generation probabilities were observed for clonotypes shared by all four sorted-subset donors than for non-shared clonotypes. Even with the large sequencing depth, rarefaction of the sorted-subset datasets indicated that sequencing was incomplete.

In regard to this clone: Its antigen has not been determined. No per-base quality is available; no much larger clone lies one base away.

TCR CDR3 regions were amplified from genomic DNA by multiplex PCR using the deep immunoSEQ assay. Extracted genomic DNA from each cell subset was distributed evenly across all wells of several immunoSEQ 96-well plates, and each plate was treated as a replicate. For sorted subsets, roughly 190 ng of genomic DNA, equivalent to some 33,000 T cell genomes, went into each replicate PCR. Purified libraries were quantified with a Qubit 3.0 fluorometer, sized on a Bioanalyzer 2100, and re-quantified with the KAPA Library Quantification kit. Every immunoSEQ 96-well plate was sequenced on a separate single-read 150-cycle Illumina NextSeq 550 flow cell. On the authors' methods: Because the immunoSEQ output held only junctional sequences and lacked quality scores, the filtering could not match the filtering applied to full-length reads. Sequences were annotated with PyIR, a Python wrapper for IgBLAST v1.9, and V/J genes and CDR3 were assigned using IMGT germline references. Reads with weak V/J assignments (E-value above 1e-6), missing CDR3, stop codons, out-of-frame junctions, or ambiguous translated residues were removed. V3J clonotypes were defined by identical inferred V gene, J gene, and CDR3 amino acid sequence. The percentage overlap between two repertoires was calculated by dividing the number of shared unique clonotypes by the size of the smaller repertoire. Three approaches were used to assess repertoire richness: RTK rarefaction, the Chao1 estimator, and Recon v2.1 estimates of unobserved clonotypes. For all TCRbeta clonotypes obtained by the gDNA method from several donors, generation probabilities were computed with OLGA. The immuneACCESS repertoire file appears here via TCRdb, limited to in-frame rearrangements. These files lack a portion of the clones; in checked studies, under half of the deficit traces to unresolved V genes, and the cause of the others is not known. V, J and clone size derive from that table, while D and trimming were established from the DNA sequence. The sample table contains 550,000 to 700,000 clones; only one count was recorded for 73% of them. The ten largest make up around 2% of the sample.

Trimming costs V 4 bases and J 12 bases, and their ends lie 10 bases apart. CDR1 and CDR2 (LNHDA, SQIVND) derive from the germline V gene (reference sequence). The CDR3 has 11 amino acids, counting the end cysteine and phenylalanine. The read is trimmed to its CDR3 DNA, 33 bases read in frame from base 1. The donors were healthy, HIV-negative adults with no recently reported acute infections or vaccinations. Every donor was a Caucasian adult living in Nashville, Tennessee, USA. CD4+ T cells were enriched through magnetic negative selection, after which naive cells were positively selected on CD45RA and the remaining negative fraction served as the memory subset. Blood was collected by leukapheresis, and PBMCs were isolated by Ficoll-Histopaque density gradient centrifugation and then cryopreserved in liquid nitrogen vapor phase. Analytical flow cytometry was used to check the purity and quantity of each magnetically sorted T cell population. Each sorted fraction had its genomic DNA isolated and then quantified by UV absorbance on a Nanodrop 2000c.

The chain couples TRBV19 to TRBJ1-5; the D gene cannot be named for sure. The material sequenced was memory CD4+ T cells sorted from blood. This sample's cell subset or site label indicates: CD45RA-negative fraction. This TCR was sampled from a woman in her thirties in good health. The DNA sequence is given as TGTGCCAGTAGTACAGGACTTCTCCAGCATTTT. This yields the protein CASSTGLLQHF.